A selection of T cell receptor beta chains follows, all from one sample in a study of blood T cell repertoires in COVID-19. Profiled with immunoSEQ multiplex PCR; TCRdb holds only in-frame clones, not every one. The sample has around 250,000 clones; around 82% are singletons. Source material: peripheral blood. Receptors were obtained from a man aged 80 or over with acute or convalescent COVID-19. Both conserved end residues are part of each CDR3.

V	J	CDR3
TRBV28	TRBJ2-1	CASQERSYNEQFF
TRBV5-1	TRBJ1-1	CASSGPGQGVTTEAFF
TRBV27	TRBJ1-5	CASSPGTGGLQPQHF
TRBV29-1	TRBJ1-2	CSVEDRGTGNGYTF
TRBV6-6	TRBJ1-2	CASSRTVGGYTF
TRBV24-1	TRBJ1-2	CATSDPGQGFNYGYTF
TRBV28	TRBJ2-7	CASGGGTVKTYEQYF
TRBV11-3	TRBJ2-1	CASSLDPRGLDEQFF
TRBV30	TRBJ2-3	CAWGTLSRGTDTQYF
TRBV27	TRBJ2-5	CASSIGQGVRETQYF
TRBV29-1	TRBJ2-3	CSVVDRASSTDTQYF
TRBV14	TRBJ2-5	CASSQDTVQETQYF
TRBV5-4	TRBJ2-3	CASIPGPTVDRVTDTQYF
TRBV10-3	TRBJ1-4	CAIKEVPNEKLFF
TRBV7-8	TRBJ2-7	CASSLAWSVPSYEQYF
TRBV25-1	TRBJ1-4	CASSEDTGAWEKLFF
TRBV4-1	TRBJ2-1	CASSQTLTSGRSREQFF
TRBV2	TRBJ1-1	CAVRGNTEAFF
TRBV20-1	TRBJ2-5	CSASSQGRGQETQYF
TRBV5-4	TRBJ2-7	CASSLASTGNTYEQYF
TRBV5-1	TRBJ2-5	CASSVTGSQETQYF
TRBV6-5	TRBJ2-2	CASLMRSTGELFF
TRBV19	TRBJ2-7	CASSNLAGGYEQYF
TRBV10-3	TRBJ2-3	CAISLAGGRTDTQYF
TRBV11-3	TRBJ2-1	CASSLGLAGIHNEQFF
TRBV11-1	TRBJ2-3	CASSSKSGTDTQYF
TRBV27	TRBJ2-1	CASSSAGVGPYNEQFF
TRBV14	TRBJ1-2	CASSNRDSSYGYTF
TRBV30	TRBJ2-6	CARSSSGANVLTF
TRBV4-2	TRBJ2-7	CASSRGLYEQYF
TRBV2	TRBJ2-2	CAITGGEGTGELFF
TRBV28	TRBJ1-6	CASNYPIGNSPLHF
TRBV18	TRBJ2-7	CASSPLEGVEQYF
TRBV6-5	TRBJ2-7	CASSPGTGLAEQYF
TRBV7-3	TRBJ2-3	CASSVLGSTDTQYF
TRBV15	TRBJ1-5	CATSRELMSHSNQPQHF
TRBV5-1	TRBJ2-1	CASSLQPANAYNEQFF
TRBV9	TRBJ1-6	CASSAGPGQINSPLHF